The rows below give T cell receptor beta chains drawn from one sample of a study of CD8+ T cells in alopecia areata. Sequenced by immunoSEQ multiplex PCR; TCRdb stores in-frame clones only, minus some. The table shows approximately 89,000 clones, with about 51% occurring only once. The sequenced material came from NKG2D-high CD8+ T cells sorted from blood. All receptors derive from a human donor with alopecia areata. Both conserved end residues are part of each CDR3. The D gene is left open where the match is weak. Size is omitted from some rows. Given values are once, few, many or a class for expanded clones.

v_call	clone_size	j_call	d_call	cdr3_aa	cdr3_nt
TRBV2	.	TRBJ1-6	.	CASSAWAEGGNSPLHF	TGTGCCAGCAGTGCCTGGGCGGAAGGTGGGAATTCACCCCTCCACTTT
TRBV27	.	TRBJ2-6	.	CASSLRHSGANVLTF	TGTGCCAGCAGTTTAAGACACTCTGGGGCCAACGTCCTGACTTTC
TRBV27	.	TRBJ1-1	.	CASSLSFGRVEAFF	TGTGCCAGCAGTTTATCTTTTGGGCGGGTAGAAGCTTTCTTT
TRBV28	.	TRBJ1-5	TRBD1	CASSLYDRGAQPQHF	TGTGCCAGCAGTTTATATGACAGGGGGGCTCAGCCCCAGCATTTT
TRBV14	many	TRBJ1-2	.	CASSQDEQGRRGDYGYTF	TGTGCCAGCAGCCAAGATGAACAGGGCCGGAGGGGCGACTATGGCTACACCTTC
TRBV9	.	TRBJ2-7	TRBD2	CASSPRVASGSSYEQYF	TGTGCCAGCAGCCCTCGAGTGGCTAGCGGGAGCTCCTACGAGCAGTACTTC
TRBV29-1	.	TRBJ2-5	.	CSVVGGGEETQYF	TGCAGCGTTGTAGGGGGAGGTGAGGAGACCCAGTACTTC
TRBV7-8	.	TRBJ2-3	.	CASSLQVPPQYF	TGTGCCAGCAGCTTACAGGTTCCCCCGCAGTATTTT
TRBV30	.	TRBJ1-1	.	CAWRGLNTEAFF	TGTGCCTGGAGGGGACTGAACACTGAAGCTTTCTTT
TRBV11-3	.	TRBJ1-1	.	CASSRNTNTEAFF	TGTGCCAGCAGCCGAAACACCAACACTGAAGCTTTCTTT
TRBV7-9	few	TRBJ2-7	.	CASSLGEPGEQYF	TGTGCCAGCAGCTTGGGCGAACCGGGCGAGCAGTACTTC
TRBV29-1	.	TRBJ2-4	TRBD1	CSVNPGTGGIKNIQYF	TGCAGCGTAAACCCCGGGACAGGGGGCATCAAAAACATTCAGTACTTC
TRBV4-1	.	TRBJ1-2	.	CASSQVGRNYGYTF	TGCGCCAGCAGCCAAGTAGGTAGGAACTATGGCTACACCTTC
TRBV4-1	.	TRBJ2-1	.	CASSRDLRQFF	TGCGCCAGCAGCAGGGACTTAAGGCAGTTCTTC
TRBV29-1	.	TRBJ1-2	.	CSLKGFEGYTF	TGCAGCCTAAAGGGGTTTGAGGGCTACACCTTC
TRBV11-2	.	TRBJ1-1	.	CASSPQLGLEAFF	TGTGCCAGCAGCCCACAGTTGGGGCTCGAAGCTTTCTTT
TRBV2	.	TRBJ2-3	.	CASSVPDTQYF	TGTGCCAGCAGTGTTCCAGATACGCAGTATTTT
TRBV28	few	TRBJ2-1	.	CASSLWASPNEQFF	TGTGCCAGCAGTTTATGGGCCAGCCCCAATGAGCAGTTCTTC
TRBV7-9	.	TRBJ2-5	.	CASSFVAYQETQYF	TGTGCCAGCAGCTTTGTCGCGTACCAAGAGACCCAGTACTTC
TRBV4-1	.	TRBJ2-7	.	CASSQGASYEQYF	TGCGCCAGCAGCCAAGGGGCAAGCTACGAGCAGTACTTC
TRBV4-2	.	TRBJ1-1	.	CASSHKDGGDTEAFF	TGTGCCAGCAGCCATAAGGACGGGGGGGACACTGAAGCTTTCTTT
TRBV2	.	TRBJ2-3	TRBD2	CASSPAGGPHTDTQYF	TGTGCCAGCAGTCCAGCGGGGGGGCCCCACACAGATACGCAGTATTTT
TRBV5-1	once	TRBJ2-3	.	CASSYTDTQYF	TGCGCCAGCAGCTATACAGATACGCAGTATTTT
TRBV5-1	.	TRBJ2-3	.	CASSPESSTDTQYF	TGCGCCAGCAGCCCCGAGTCAAGCACAGATACGCAGTATTTT
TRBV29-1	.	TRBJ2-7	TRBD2	CSVIGGELYEQYF	TGCAGCGTTATCGGGGGGGAATTATACGAGCAGTACTTC
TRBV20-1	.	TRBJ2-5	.	CSTTVGETQYF	TGCAGTACCACAGTAGGGGAGACCCAGTACTTC
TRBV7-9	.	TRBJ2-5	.	CASSVMVETQYF	TGTGCCAGCAGCGTTATGGTAGAGACCCAGTACTTC
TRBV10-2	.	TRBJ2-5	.	CASSRLVETQYF	TGCGCCAGCAGTAGACTAGTGGAGACCCAGTACTTC
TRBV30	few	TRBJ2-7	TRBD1	CAWSAGRGRNEQYF	TGTGCCTGGAGTGCTGGCAGGGGGCGCAACGAGCAGTACTTC
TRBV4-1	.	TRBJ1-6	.	CASSQDQGGNSPLHF	TGCGCCAGCAGCCAAGATCAAGGGGGAAATTCACCCCTCCACTTT
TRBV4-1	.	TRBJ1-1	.	CASSQEHRETEAFF	TGCGCCAGCAGCCAAGAACACAGGGAAACTGAAGCTTTCTTT
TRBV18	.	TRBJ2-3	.	CASGYSTDTQYF	TGTGCCAGCGGTTATAGCACAGATACGCAGTATTTT